A single TCR beta chain is shown here with its context. Its target is unknown. Original analysis: A productive frequency of 2.59 x 10-5 was the lowest detectable. Clones were read by immunoSEQ multiplex PCR, and TCRdb kept only the in-frame ones, dropping some. From that table come the V and J calls and clone size; the DNA was used to work out D and trimming. The top ten clones hold more than 0.9% of a sample with about 38,000 clones, approximately 85% of them seen once. Per the germline V gene, CDR1 is SGHRS and CDR2 is YFSETQ. This CDR3 contains 12 residues. Trimming removed 5 bases from V and 4 bases from J; junction bases left unmatched: 0. The data were obtained in a study of STAT5B mutations in CD4+ large granular lymphocyte leukemia. Findings and limits, study-wide: Compared with healthy controls (2/35), patient top clones favored TRBV06 (8/27). Patient CD4-sorted repertoires looked more clonal than healthy CD4+ repertoires, even without putative leukemic clones. About 25% of private leukemic clonotypes occurred rarely in other patients' non-leukemic repertoires.

The source material was CD4+ T cells from blood buffy coats. This sequence originates from a human donor in good health. V and J are TRBV5-1 and TRBJ2-3; 8 nucleotides match TRBD1. The chain's CDR3 is CASRQGADTQYF. In DNA, the CDR3 is TGCGCCAGCAGACAGGGGGCAGATACGCAGTATTTT.